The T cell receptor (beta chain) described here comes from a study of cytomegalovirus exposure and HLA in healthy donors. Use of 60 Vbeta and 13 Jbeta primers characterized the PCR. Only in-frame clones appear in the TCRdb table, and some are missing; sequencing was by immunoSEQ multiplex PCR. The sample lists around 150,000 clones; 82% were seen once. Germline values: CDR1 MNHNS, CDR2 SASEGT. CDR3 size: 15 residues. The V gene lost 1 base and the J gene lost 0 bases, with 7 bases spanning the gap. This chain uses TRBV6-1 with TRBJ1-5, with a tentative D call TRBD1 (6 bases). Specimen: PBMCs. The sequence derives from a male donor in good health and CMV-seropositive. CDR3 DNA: TGTGCCAGCAGTGAAGGGACAGTTAGCAATCAGCCCCAGCATTTT. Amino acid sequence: CASSEGTVSNQPQHF.